Described below is a single T cell receptor beta chain sequence and its context. This sample was taken from a study of blood T cell repertoires in COVID-19. The wider study: The study drew acute and convalescent COVID-19 samples from the United States, Italy and Spain.

Up to 2 weeks before entering the study, exposed participants had met a COVID-19 case. The CDR3 length is 15 residues. Losses at the gene ends were 8 bases for V and 5 bases for J; bases not matched to a gene: 11. Germline V gene lookup returns CDR1 WSHSY and CDR2 SAAADI. Clones were read by immunoSEQ multiplex PCR, and TCRdb kept only the in-frame ones, dropping some. Among 350,000 or so clones listed, more than 70% were seen once. This receptor was identified in a young woman who had been exposed to COVID-19. This chain connects TRBV10-2 to TRBJ2-5, with 10 bases identical to TRBD1. Sample: PBMCs or T cells enriched from blood (not recorded which). The CDR3 is CASGPRTGGFETQYF. CDR3 in DNA: TGCGCCAGCGGTCCTCGGACAGGGGGTTTTGAGACCCAGTACTTC.